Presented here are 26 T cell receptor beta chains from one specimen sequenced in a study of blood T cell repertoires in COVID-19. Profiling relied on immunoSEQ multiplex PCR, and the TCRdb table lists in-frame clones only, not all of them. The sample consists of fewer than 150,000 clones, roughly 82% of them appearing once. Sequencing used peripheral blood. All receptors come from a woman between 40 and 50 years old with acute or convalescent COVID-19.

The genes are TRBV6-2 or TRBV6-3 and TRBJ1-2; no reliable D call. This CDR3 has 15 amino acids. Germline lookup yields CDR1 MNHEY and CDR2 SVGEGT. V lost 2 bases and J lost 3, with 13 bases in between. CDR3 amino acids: CASSYGPADYYGYTF. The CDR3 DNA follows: TGTGCCAGCAGTTACGGGCCAGCCGATTACTATGGCTACACCTTC.

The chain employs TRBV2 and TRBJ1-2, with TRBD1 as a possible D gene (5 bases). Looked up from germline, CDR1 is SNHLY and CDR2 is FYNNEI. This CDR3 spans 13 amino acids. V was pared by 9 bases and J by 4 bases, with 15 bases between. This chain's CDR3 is CASSKGQGYGYTF. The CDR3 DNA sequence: TGTGCCAGTAGCAAGGGGCAGGGCTATGGCTACACCTTC.

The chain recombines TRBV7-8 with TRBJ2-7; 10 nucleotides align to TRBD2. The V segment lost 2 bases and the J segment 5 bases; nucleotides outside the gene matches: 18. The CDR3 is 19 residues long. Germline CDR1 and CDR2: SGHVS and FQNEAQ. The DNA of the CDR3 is TGTGCCAGCAGCTTAACAGGGGGAACTAGCGGGGTCACGGGGAACGAGCAGTACTTC. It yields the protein CASSLTGGTSGVTGNEQYF.

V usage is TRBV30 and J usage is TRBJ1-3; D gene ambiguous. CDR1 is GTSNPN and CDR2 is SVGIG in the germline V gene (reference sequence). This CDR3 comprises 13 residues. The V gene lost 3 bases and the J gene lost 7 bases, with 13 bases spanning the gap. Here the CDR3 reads CAWSEGGPNTIYF. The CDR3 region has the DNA TGTGCCTGGAGCGAAGGAGGACCTAACACCATATATTTT.

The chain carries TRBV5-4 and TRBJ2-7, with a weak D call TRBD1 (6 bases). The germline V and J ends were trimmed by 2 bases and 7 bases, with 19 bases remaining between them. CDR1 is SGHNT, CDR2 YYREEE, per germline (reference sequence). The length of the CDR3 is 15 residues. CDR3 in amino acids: CASSLSNRVSGEQYF. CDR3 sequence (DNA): TGTGCCAGCAGCTTAAGCAACAGGGTTTCGGGAGAGCAGTACTTC.

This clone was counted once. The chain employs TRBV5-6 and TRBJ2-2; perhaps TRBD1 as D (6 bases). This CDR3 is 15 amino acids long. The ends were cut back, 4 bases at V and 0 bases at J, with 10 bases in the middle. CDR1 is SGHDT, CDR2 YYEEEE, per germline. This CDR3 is CASSRQVTNTGELFF. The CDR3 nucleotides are TGTGCCAGCAGCAGACAGGTTACGAACACCGGGGAGCTGTTTTTT.

The CDR3 region has the DNA TGCGCCAGCAGCCACATTGCACGGGGGGCCTCCTACAATGAGCAGTTCTTC. Protein sequence: CASSHIARGASYNEQFF. The genes are TRBV4-3 and TRBJ2-1, with a weak D call TRBD2 (7 bases). Trimming pared 3 bases from V and 0 bases from J, leaving 15 bases between. This CDR3 has 17 amino acids. Germline CDR1 reads LGHNA; CDR2 reads YSLEER.

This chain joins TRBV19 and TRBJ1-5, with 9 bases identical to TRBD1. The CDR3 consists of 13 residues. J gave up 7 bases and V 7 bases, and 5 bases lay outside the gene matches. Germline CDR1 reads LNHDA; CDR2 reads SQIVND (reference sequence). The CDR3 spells CASNRGHGQPQHF. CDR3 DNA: TGTGCCAGTAACAGGGGGCATGGACAGCCCCAGCATTTT.

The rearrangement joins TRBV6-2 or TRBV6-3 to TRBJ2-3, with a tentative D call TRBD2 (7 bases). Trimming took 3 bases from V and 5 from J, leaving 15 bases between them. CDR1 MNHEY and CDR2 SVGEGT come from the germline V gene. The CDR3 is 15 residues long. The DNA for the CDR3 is TGTGCCAGCAGTTATGGCGGGGGCCCTGGAGATACGCAGTATTTT. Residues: CASSYGGGPGDTQYF.

Here the CDR3 reads CASSLGGTASYEQYF. As DNA, the CDR3 is TGTGCCAGCAGCCTGGGGGGGACGGCCTCCTACGAGCAGTACTTC. The gene calls are TRBV14 and TRBJ2-7; 7 nucleotides align to TRBD2. Germline CDR1 SGHDN, CDR2 FVKESK. With V trimmed by 4 bases and J by 0 bases, 6 bases remained unmatched. The CDR3 has 15 amino acids.

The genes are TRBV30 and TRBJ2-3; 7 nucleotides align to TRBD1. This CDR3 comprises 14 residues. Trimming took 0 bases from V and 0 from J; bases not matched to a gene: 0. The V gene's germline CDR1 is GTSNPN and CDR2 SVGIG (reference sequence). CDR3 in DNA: TGTGCCTGGAGTGTACAGGGGAGCACAGATACGCAGTATTTT. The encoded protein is CAWSVQGSTDTQYF.

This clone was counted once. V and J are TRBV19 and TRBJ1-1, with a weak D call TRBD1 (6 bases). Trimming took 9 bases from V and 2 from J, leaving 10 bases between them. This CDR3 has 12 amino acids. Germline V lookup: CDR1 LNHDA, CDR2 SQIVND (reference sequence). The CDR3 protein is CARRTVNTEAFF. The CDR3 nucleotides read TGTGCCAGAAGGACAGTTAACACTGAAGCTTTCTTT.

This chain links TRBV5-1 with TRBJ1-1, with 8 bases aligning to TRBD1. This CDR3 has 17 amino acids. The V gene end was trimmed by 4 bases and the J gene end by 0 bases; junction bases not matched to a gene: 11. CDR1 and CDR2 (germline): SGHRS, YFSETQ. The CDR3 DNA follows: TGCGCCAGCAGCCCCCAGACAGGGGCATATTTGAACACTGAAGCTTTCTTT. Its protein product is CASSPQTGAYLNTEAFF.

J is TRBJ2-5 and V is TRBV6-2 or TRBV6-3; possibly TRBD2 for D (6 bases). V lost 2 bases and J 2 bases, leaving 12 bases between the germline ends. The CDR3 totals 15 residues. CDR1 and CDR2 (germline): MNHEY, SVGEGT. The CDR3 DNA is TGTGCCAGCAGTTACCGCGGGGCGGGACAAGAGACCCAGTACTTC. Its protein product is CASSYRGAGQETQYF.

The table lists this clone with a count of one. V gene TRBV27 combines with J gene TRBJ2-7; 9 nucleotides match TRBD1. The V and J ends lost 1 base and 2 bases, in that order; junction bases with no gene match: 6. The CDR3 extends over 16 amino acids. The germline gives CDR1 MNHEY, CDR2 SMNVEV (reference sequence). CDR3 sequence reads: CASSLLSQGAAYEQYF. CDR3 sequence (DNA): TGTGCCAGCAGTTTATTGTCACAGGGGGCGGCCTACGAGCAGTACTTC.

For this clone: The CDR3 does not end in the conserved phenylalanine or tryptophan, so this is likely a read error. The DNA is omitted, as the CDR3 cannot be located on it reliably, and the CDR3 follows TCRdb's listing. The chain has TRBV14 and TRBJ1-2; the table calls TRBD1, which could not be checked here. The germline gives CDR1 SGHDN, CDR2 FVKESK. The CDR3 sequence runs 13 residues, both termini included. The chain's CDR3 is CASSQTLGDPGGC.

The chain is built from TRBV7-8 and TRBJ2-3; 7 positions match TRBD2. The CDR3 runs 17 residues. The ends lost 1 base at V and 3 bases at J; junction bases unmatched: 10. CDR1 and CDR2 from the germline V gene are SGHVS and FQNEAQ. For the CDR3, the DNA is TGTGCCAGCAGCTTAGTACCGGGGGGTCGTGGAACAGATACGCAGTATTTT. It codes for CASSLVPGGRGTDTQYF.

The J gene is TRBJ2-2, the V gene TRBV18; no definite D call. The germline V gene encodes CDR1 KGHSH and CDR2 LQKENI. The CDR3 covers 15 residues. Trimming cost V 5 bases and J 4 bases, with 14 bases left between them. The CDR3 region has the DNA TGTGCCAGCTCAAGCCAGGCAGAAAGCACCGGGGAGCTGTTTTTT. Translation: CASSSQAESTGELFF.

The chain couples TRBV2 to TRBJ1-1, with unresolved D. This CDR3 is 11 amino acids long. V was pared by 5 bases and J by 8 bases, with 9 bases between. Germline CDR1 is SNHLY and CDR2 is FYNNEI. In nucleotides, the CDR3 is TGTGCCAGCAGTCTCCGGGGAGAAGCTTTCTTT. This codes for CASSLRGEAFF. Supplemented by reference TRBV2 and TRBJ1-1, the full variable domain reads EPEVTQTPSHQVTQMGQEVILRCVPISNHLYFYWYRQILGQKVEFLVSFYNNEISEKSEIFDDQFSVERPDGSNFTLKIRSTKLEDSAMYFCASSLRGEAFFGQGTRLTVV.

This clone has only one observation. The CDR3 is CAWSGDRGPTVQYF. The CDR3 DNA reads as TGTGCCTGGAGTGGAGACCGTGGGCCTACTGTGCAGTACTTC. The V and J genes are TRBV30 and TRBJ2-7, with no clear D. The CDR3 consists of 14 residues. The V gene lost 1 base and the J gene lost 9 bases, with 19 bases spanning the gap. Germline V lookup: CDR1 GTSNPN, CDR2 SVGIG (reference sequence).

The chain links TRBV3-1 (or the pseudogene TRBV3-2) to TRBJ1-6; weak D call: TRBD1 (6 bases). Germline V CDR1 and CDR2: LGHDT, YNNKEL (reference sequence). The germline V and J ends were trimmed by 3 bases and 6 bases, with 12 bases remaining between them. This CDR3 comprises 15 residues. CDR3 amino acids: CASSQGQFFNSPLHF. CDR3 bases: TGTGCCAGCAGCCAGGGACAATTTTTTAATTCACCCCTCCACTTT.

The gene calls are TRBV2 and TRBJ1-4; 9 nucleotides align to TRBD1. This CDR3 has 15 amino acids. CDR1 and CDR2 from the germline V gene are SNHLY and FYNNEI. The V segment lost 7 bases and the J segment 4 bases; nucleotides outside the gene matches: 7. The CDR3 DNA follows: TGTGCCAGCAATTTTATGGGACAGGGTAATGAAAAACTGTTTTTT. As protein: CASNFMGQGNEKLFF. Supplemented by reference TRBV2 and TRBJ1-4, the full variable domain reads EPEVTQTPSHQVTQMGQEVILRCVPISNHLYFYWYRQILGQKVEFLVSFYNNEISEKSEIFDDQFSVERPDGSNFTLKIRSTKLEDSAMYFCASNFMGQGNEKLFFGSGTQLSVL.

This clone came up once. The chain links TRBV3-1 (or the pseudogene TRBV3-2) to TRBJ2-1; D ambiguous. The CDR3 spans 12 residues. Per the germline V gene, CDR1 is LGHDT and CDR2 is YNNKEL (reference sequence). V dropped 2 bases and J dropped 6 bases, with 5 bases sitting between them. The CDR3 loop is CASSQRGNEQFF. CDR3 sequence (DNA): TGTGCCAGCAGCCAACGCGGCAATGAGCAGTTCTTC.

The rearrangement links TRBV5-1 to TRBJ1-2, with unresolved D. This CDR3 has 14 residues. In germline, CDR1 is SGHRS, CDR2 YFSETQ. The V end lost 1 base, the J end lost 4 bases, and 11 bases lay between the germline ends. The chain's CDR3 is CASSLSGLGYGYTF. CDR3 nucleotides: TGCGCCAGCAGCTTGAGCGGGCTAGGCTATGGCTACACCTTC.

Here the CDR3 DNA reads TGTGCTAGTGGTTTGGCCGACAGGGCACTTGAAGCTTTCTTT. Its protein product is CASGLADRALEAFF. The rearrangement joins TRBV12-5 to TRBJ1-1; 7 nucleotides align to TRBD1. With 1 base clipped from V and 7 bases from J, the junction kept 6 bases outside the gene matches. Germline CDR1 and CDR2: LGHNT and FRNRAP. The length of the CDR3 is 14 residues.

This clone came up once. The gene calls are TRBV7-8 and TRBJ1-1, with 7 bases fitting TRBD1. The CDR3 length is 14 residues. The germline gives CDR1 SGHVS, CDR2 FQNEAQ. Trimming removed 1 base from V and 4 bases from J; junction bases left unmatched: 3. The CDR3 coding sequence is TGTGCCAGCAGCTTAGTCCAGGGGGGCACTGAAGCTTTCTTT. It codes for CASSLVQGGTEAFF.